This T cell receptor (beta chain) originates from a study of OX40 agonist ivuxolimab in advanced cancers. Study information: An anti-OX40 (CD134) antibody with agonistic activity, ivuxolimab, was administered to patients. Subjects had a mean age of about 57 years, with a range of 23 to 79; more than 70% were male. Regarding the study as a whole: Some nonresponders also had low normalized T-cell clonal expansion. With doses of 0.1 to 3.0 mg/kg, CD4+ and CD8+ blood T cells had undergone clonal expansion by week 6.

This CDR3 spans 14 amino acids. From germline, CDR1 is LNHDA and CDR2 SQIVND (reference sequence). V lost 10 bases to trimming and J lost 0 bases, with 10 bases between them. Produced via immunoSEQ multiplex PCR; TCRdb's table is partial and in-frame only. The sample records approximately 17,000 clones, about 86% being singletons. Details on this clone: Its antigen remains unidentified.

The sequence came from an adult with an advanced solid tumor such as melanoma, head and neck, liver or kidney cancer. Sequenced material: CD4+ or CD8+ T cells sorted from blood, taken in a trial of the OX40 agonist ivuxolimab. J is TRBJ2-6 and V is TRBV19; D call uncertain. The CDR3 loop is CATGWASGANVLTF. CDR3 nucleotide sequence: TGTGCCACTGGCTGGGCCTCTGGGGCCAACGTCCTGACTTTC.